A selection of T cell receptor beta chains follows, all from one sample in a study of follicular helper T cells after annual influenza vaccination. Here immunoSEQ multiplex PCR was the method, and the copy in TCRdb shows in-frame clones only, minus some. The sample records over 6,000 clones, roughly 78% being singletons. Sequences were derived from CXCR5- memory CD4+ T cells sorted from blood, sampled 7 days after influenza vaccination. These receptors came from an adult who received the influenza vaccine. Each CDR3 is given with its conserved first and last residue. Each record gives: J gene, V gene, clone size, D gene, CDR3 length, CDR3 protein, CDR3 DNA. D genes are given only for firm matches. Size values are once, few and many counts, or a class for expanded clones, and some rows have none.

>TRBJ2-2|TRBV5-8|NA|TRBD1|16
CASSLSGTARTGELFF
TGTGCCAGCAGCCTGTCCGGGACAGCACGCACCGGGGAGCTGTTTTTT
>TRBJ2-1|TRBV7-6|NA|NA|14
CASNLGIQYNEQFF
TGTGCCAGCAACCTTGGGATACAATACAATGAGCAGTTCTTC
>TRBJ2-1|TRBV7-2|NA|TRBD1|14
CASSPRQGLYEQFF
TGTGCCAGCAGCCCCCGACAGGGGCTGTATGAGCAGTTCTTC
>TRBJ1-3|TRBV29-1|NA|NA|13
CSVVEGGVNTIYF
TGCAGCGTTGTGGAGGGAGGTGTAAACACCATATATTTT
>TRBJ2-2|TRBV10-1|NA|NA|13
CASSAEGTGELFF
TGCGCCAGCAGTGCGGAAGGCACCGGGGAGCTGTTTTTT
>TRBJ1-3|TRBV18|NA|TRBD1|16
CASSTTTGNSGNTIYF
TGTGCCAGCTCGACCACGACAGGGAACTCTGGAAACACCATATATTTT
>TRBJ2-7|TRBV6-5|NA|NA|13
CASKGGASHEQYF
TGTGCCAGCAAGGGGGGCGCATCCCACGAGCAGTACTTC
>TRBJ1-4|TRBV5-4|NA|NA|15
CASSPGGRGNEKLFF
TGTGCCAGCAGCCCTGGGGGCAGGGGAAATGAAAAACTGTTTTTT
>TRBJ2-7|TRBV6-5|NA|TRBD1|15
CASSPLAQGFYEQYF
TGTGCCAGCAGTCCCCTGGCACAGGGGTTCTACGAGCAGTACTTC
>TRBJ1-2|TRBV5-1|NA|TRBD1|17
CASSLNIPGQGGYGYTF
TGCGCCAGCAGCTTGAACATTCCGGGACAGGGGGGCTATGGCTACACCTTC
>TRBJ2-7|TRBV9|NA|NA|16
CASSPPLPQGGYEQYF
TGTGCCAGCAGCCCCCCGCTACCTCAGGGGGGGTACGAGCAGTACTTC
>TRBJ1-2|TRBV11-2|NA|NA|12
CASSSGSYGYTF
TGTGCCAGCAGCTCCGGCAGCTATGGCTACACCTTC
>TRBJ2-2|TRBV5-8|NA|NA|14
CASRGPRQSGELFF
TGTGCCAGCAGGGGCCCCCGCCAGTCCGGGGAGCTGTTTTTT
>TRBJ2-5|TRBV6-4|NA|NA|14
CASSDSSRQETQYF
TGTGCCAGCAGTGACTCGAGTAGACAAGAGACCCAGTACTTC
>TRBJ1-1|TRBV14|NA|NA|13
CASSWAPGTEAFF
TGTGCCAGCAGCTGGGCCCCGGGGACTGAAGCTTTCTTT
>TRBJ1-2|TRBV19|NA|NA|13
CASRKDRAIGYTF
TGTGCCAGTAGGAAGGACAGAGCTATCGGCTACACCTTC
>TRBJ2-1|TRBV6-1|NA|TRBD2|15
CASRIAGSSYNEQFF
TGTGCCAGCAGAATAGCGGGATCCTCCTACAATGAGCAGTTCTTC
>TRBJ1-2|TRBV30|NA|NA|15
CACLARGCGNYGYTF
TGTGCCTGCCTAGCCCGGGGGTGCGGTAACTATGGCTACACCTTC
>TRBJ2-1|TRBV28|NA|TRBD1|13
CASTQTGLNEQFF
TGTGCCAGCACCCAGACAGGGTTAAATGAGCAGTTCTTC
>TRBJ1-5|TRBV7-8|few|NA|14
CASSLGVSNQPQHF
TGTGCCAGCAGCTTAGGGGTCAGCAATCAGCCCCAGCATTTT